These 17 T cell receptor beta chains share one sample of origin, sequenced in a study of Ad26.COV2.S vaccination and SARS-CoV-2 variants. Sequenced by immunoSEQ multiplex PCR; TCRdb stores in-frame clones only, minus some. Of hundreds of thousands of clones listed, around 92% are singletons. The input for sequencing was peripheral blood, taken after recovery from COVID-19. The source is a human donor who had recovered from COVID-19.

This sequence joins TRBV6-6 and TRBJ2-7; possibly TRBD1 for D (5 bases). V was cut by 5 bases and J by 3 bases, with 14 bases left in between. The CDR3 length is 14 residues. Germline V gives CDR1 MNHNY, CDR2 SVGAGI (reference sequence). CDR3 protein: CASSNTGSGYEQYF. The CDR3 bases are TGTGCCAGCAGTAACACAGGAAGTGGCTACGAGCAGTACTTC.

Written as DNA, the CDR3 is TGCGCCAGCAGCTCCCAAGGACAGAACTATGGCTACACCTTC. Translating gives CASSSQGQNYGYTF. The V and J genes are TRBV4-1 and TRBJ1-2; D is possibly TRBD1 (6 bases). Trimming cost V 5 bases and J 2 bases, with 12 bases left between them. The CDR3 spans 14 residues. CDR1 and CDR2 (germline): MGHRA, YSYEKL.

This sequence joins TRBV12-5 and TRBJ2-3; no firm D call. V dropped 7 bases and J dropped 4 bases, with 12 bases sitting between them. The CDR3 loop spans 13 amino acids. Germline CDR1 is LGHNT and CDR2 is FRNRAP. The CDR3 sequence: CASALRGPDTQYF. The CDR3 DNA sequence: TGTGCTAGTGCTCTCCGTGGGCCAGATACGCAGTATTTT.

The CDR3 coding sequence is TGCGCCAGCAGCCAAGATCCCGAGTCGAACACTGAAGCTTTCTTT. This codes for CASSQDPESNTEAFF. The chain links TRBV4-1 to TRBJ1-1; D gene unclear. V was pared by 0 bases and J by 1 base, with 9 bases between. CDR1 and CDR2 from the germline V gene are MGHRA and YSYEKL. CDR3 length: 15 residues.

This clone was detected many times. This chain links TRBV2 with TRBJ2-7; 10 bases are a match to TRBD1. Germline assignment: CDR1 SNHLY and CDR2 FYNNEI. The CDR3 totals 13 residues. V dropped 9 bases and J dropped 4; count of bases not matched to a gene: 6. The CDR3 region is CASTGTGAYEQYF. CDR3 sequence (DNA): TGTGCCAGTACCGGGACAGGGGCTTACGAGCAGTACTTC. Full variable domain (missing parts from reference TRBV2 and TRBJ2-7): EPEVTQTPSHQVTQMGQEVILRCVPISNHLYFYWYRQILGQKVEFLVSFYNNEISEKSEIFDDQFSVERPDGSNFTLKIRSTKLEDSAMYFCASTGTGAYEQYFGPGTRLTVT.

With regard to this clone: The junction and the germline gene differ at one end; a read error may be behind it. The genes are TRBV29-1 and TRBJ1-4; TRBD1 is a possible D gene (6 bases). Looked up from germline, CDR1 is SQVTM and CDR2 is ANQGSEA. CDR3 size: 13 residues. The CDR3 bases are TGCAGCGTTAAAGACAGGAAGGACGAAAAACTGTTTTTT. Protein sequence: CSVKDRKDEKLFF.

The rearrangement links TRBV5-6 to TRBJ2-1; perhaps TRBD2 as D (6 bases). Germline-derived CDR1 and CDR2 are SGHDT and YYEEEE. V shed 0 bases and J shed 7 bases, with 17 bases lying between them. CDR3 length: 16 amino acids. As DNA, the CDR3 is TGTGCCAGCAGCTTGGATGGGCGGGGCGGAGTTAATGAGCAGTTCTTC. It encodes CASSLDGRGGVNEQFF.

This rearrangement joins TRBV5-1 to TRBJ2-7; D remains unclear. Trimming took 0 bases from V and 4 from J, leaving 14 bases between them. The CDR3 is 15 amino acids. Germline values: CDR1 SGHRS, CDR2 YFSETQ. The CDR3 nucleotides are TGCGCCAGCAGCTTGGGGGCCGCTTCGGTTTACGAGCAGTACTTC. Protein sequence: CASSLGAASVYEQYF.

This clone appeared a single time. V is TRBV11-2 and J is TRBJ1-3, with D unclear. Trimming removed 1 base from V and 5 bases from J, with 0 bases in between. Germline loops: CDR1 SGHAT, CDR2 FQNNGV. The CDR3 runs to 11 residues. The CDR3 protein is CASSLGNTIYF. The CDR3 region has the DNA TGTGCCAGCAGCTTAGGAAACACCATATATTTT.

The chain is built from TRBV5-6 and TRBJ2-5; D may correspond to TRBD1 or TRBD2 (7 bases each). Germline assignment: CDR1 SGHDT and CDR2 YYEEEE. This CDR3 has 15 residues. Trimming removed 5 bases from V and 4 bases from J, with 18 bases in between. The CDR3 region is CASRQGQRDLETQYF. CDR3 bases: TGTGCCAGCAGACAGGGACAGCGGGACTTAGAGACCCAGTACTTC.

The rearrangement links TRBV27 to TRBJ2-3, with D possibly matching TRBD1 (6 bases). The CDR3 is 15 amino acids. Trimming took 2 bases from V and 7 from J, leaving 16 bases between them. The germline V gene encodes CDR1 MNHEY and CDR2 SMNVEV (reference sequence). CDR3 coding DNA: TGTGCCAGCAGTTTAATCAGGGGACAATTGCATACGCAGTATTTT. Protein sequence: CASSLIRGQLHTQYF.

The chain has TRBV27 and TRBJ2-3, with 13 bases fitting TRBD2. CDR1 and CDR2 (germline): MNHEY, SMNVEV (reference sequence). The trim removed 3 bases at V and 7 bases at J, leaving 1 base unmatched. The CDR3 covers 14 residues. The CDR3, as DNA: TGTGCCAGCAGTTTGGGACTAGCGGGGAATACGCAGTATTTT. Translated: CASSLGLAGNTQYF.

The rearrangement joins TRBV6-2 or TRBV6-3 to TRBJ2-1; D not certain. Trimming took 2 bases from V and 3 from J, leaving 8 bases between them. CDR3 size: 14 residues. Per germline, CDR1 MNHEY and CDR2 SVGEGT. The DNA for the CDR3 is TGTGCCAGCAGTTACCCCGGGCACTACAATGAGCAGTTCTTC. Protein product: CASSYPGHYNEQFF.

This sequence joins TRBV7-9 and TRBJ2-1; 10 bases are shared with TRBD2. The CDR3 is made up of 16 amino acids. Germline CDR1 reads SEHNR; CDR2 reads FQNEAQ (reference sequence). Losses at the gene ends were 11 bases for V and 7 bases for J; bases not matched to a gene: 17. CDR3 sequence (DNA): TGTGCCGCGGGCCTAGCGGGGGACCCCTATGGGAATGAGCAGTTCTTC. Amino acids: CAAGLAGDPYGNEQFF. Full variable domain (missing parts from reference TRBV7-9 and TRBJ2-1): DTGVSQNPRHKITKRGQNVTFRCDPISEHNRLYWYRQTLGQGPEFLTYFQNEAQLEKSRLLSDRFSAERPKGSFSTLEIQRTEQGDSAMYLCAAGLAGDPYGNEQFFGPGTRLTVL.

The rearrangement uses TRBV6-4 and TRBJ2-1; 9 bases agree with TRBD2. With 4 bases clipped from V and 4 bases from J, the junction kept 5 bases outside the gene matches. Germline V gene data show CDR1 as MRHNA and CDR2 as SNTAGT. The CDR3 consists of 15 residues. CDR3 loop: CASSVVAGAYNEQFF. In DNA form, the CDR3 reads TGTGCCAGCAGTGTAGTAGCGGGGGCTTACAATGAGCAGTTCTTC.

This clone came up once. This chain connects TRBV2 to TRBJ1-2, with 7 bases that match TRBD1. This CDR3 is built from 14 residues. Germline CDR1 and CDR2: SNHLY and FYNNEI. J gave up 4 bases and V 6 bases, and 8 bases lay outside the gene matches. The CDR3 DNA is TGTGCCAGCAGGCACCGGGACAGCACCTATGGCTACACCTTC. Translation: CASRHRDSTYGYTF.

The J gene is TRBJ1-1, the V gene TRBV27; possibly TRBD1 for D (5 bases). CDR3 length: 13 residues. Germline V lookup: CDR1 MNHEY, CDR2 SMNVEV (reference sequence). The V and J ends lost 4 bases and 2 bases respectively, with 8 bases between them. CDR3 region: CASSSGYNTEAFF. Here the CDR3 DNA reads TGTGCCAGCAGTTCAGGGTATAACACTGAAGCTTTCTTT.